The text below deals with one T cell receptor beta chain. The CDR3 runs to 13 residues. CDR1 and CDR2 (germline): MNHEY, SVGAGI. Trimming shortened V by 6 bases and J by 2 bases, and 10 bases separated the two germline ends. This sample is drawn from a study of blood T cell repertoires in COVID-19. In the study overall: The United States, Italy and Spain were the sources of the acute and convalescent COVID-19 samples. Sources were T cells, B-cell-depleted T cells, or PBMCs; the material itself was cDNA or gDNA.

Authors' data handling: The authors estimated nucleated cell counts from reference gene primer amplification. Method: immunoSEQ multiplex PCR; TCRdb's copy keeps in-frame clones and lacks some. That table is the source of V, J and clone size, and D and trimming were worked out from the DNA. The sample has tens of thousands of clones; roughly 84% are singletons. The sequenced material came from peripheral blood. The chain is built from TRBV6-5 and TRBJ1-2; possible D gene TRBD1, 6 bases. The source is a man aged 50 or older with acute or convalescent COVID-19. CDR3 DNA sequence: TGTGCCAGCAGCCTGACAGGAAACTATGGCTACACCTTC. As protein: CASSLTGNYGYTF.